The 25 T cell receptor beta chains below all came from one sample that was sequenced in a study of HIV-infected patients and healthy controls. TCRdb redid the calling of the 5' RACE reads with MiXCR, one entry per CDR3 protein. The sample contains about 70,000 distinct CDR3 sequences, about a sixth of which appear only once. Sequencing used CD4+ T cells from blood. The receptors derive from a human donor in good health.

This clonotype was seen a single time. The V gene is TRBV4-3, the J gene TRBJ2-3; D unresolved. Germline V gene sequence: CDR1 LGHNA, CDR2 YSLEER. The length of the CDR3 is 13 residues. Trimming removed 0 bases from V and 3 bases from J, with 4 bases in between. In DNA, the CDR3 is TGCGCCAGCAGCCAAGATTTAACAGATACGCAGTATTTT. Amino acid sequence: CASSQDLTDTQYF.

There are a few counts of this clonotype. This chain joins TRBV4-1 and TRBJ2-7; D unclear. V lost 0 bases and J lost 6, with 6 bases in between. Germline-derived CDR1 and CDR2 are MGHRA and YSYEKL. The CDR3 totals 12 residues. The CDR3 loop is CASSQEKGEQYF. The CDR3 DNA reads as TGCGCCAGCAGCCAAGAGAAAGGCGAGCAGTACTTC.

This clonotype has just a few counts. The chain combines TRBV28 with TRBJ1-1; D remains ambiguous. Trimming shortened V by 6 bases and J by 3 bases, and 20 bases separated the two germline ends. CDR3 length: 16 amino acids. Germline V lookup: CDR1 MDHEN, CDR2 SYDVKM. CDR3 residues: CASSLAGVGGDTEAFF. The CDR3, as DNA: TGTGCCAGCAGCCTCGCCGGGGTGGGTGGGGACACTGAAGCTTTCTTT.

In its sample, this clonotype was seen many times. The rearrangement uses TRBV5-1 and TRBJ2-1, with a tentative D call TRBD2 (5 bases). This CDR3 is 14 amino acids long. V dropped 0 bases and J dropped 7 bases, with 11 bases sitting between them. Germline CDR1 SGHRS, CDR2 YFSETQ. CDR3 region: CASSLAGVVNEQFF. The DNA for the CDR3 is TGCGCCAGCAGCTTGGCCGGGGTCGTTAATGAGCAGTTCTTC. The full variable domain, rest sourced from reference TRBV5-1 and TRBJ2-1, is KAGVTQTPRYLIKTRGQQVTLSCSPISGHRSVSWYQQTPGQGLQFLFEYFSETQRNKGNFPGRFSGRQFSNSRSEMNVSTLELGDSALYLCASSLAGVVNEQFFGPGTRLTVL.

The chain has TRBV6-5 and TRBJ2-1; perhaps D is TRBD1 or TRBD2 (5 bases each). The germline V gene encodes CDR1 MNHEY and CDR2 SVGAGI. The CDR3 loop spans 15 amino acids. The V gene lost 2 bases and the J gene lost 7 bases, with 15 bases spanning the gap. Here the CDR3 reads CASSYDGTIGNEQFF. The CDR3 DNA reads TGTGCCAGCAGTTACGACGGGACGATTGGGAATGAGCAGTTCTTC.

This chain links TRBV29-1 with TRBJ2-2, with D possibly matching TRBD1 (6 bases). Trimming shortened V by 3 bases and J by 6 bases, and 14 bases separated the two germline ends. The CDR3 has 14 residues. Germline assignment: CDR1 SQVTM and CDR2 ANQGSEA. CDR3 residues: CSVEMGKGAGELFF. The CDR3 nucleotides are TGCAGCGTTGAGATGGGGAAGGGGGCCGGGGAGCTGTTTTTT.

A few counts support this clonotype. V and J are TRBV12-3 or TRBV12-4 and TRBJ2-7, with a weak D call TRBD1 (5 bases). This CDR3 comprises 13 residues. V was shortened by 3 bases and J by 3 bases, with 9 bases between the two germline ends. For the CDR3, the DNA is TGTGCCAGCAGTTTCGGACAATACTACGAGCAGTACTTC. Translating it yields CASSFGQYYEQYF.

This clonotype was picked up a small number of times. The chain combines TRBV12-3 or TRBV12-4 with TRBJ1-5; D remains unclear. The CDR3 has 11 amino acids. Trimming took 3 bases from V and 7 from J, leaving 4 bases between them. The CDR3 DNA reads as TGTGCCAGCAGTTTGGGGCAGCCCCAGCATTTT. This sequence encodes CASSLGQPQHF.

This clonotype showed up just a few times. V gene TRBV30 combines with J gene TRBJ2-1; D is undetermined. Trimming pared 4 bases from V and 9 bases from J, leaving 13 bases between. The CDR3 spans 12 residues. Looked up from germline, CDR1 is GTSNPN and CDR2 is SVGIG (reference sequence). The CDR3 loop is CAWNTAVGEQFF. The CDR3 coding sequence is TGTGCCTGGAATACCGCGGTAGGTGAGCAGTTCTTC.

The V and J genes are TRBV6-6 and TRBJ2-6; D remains ambiguous. V lost 5 bases and J 0 bases, leaving 8 bases between the germline ends. Germline assignment: CDR1 MNHNY and CDR2 SVGAGI (reference sequence). The CDR3 has 15 residues. The CDR3 here is CASSTLHSGANVLTF. The CDR3 DNA reads as TGTGCCAGCAGTACTCTGCACTCTGGGGCCAACGTCCTGACTTTC.

This rearrangement joins TRBV5-4 to TRBJ1-5, with TRBD1 matching over 8 bases. V gave up 0 bases and J gave up 6 bases; unmatched junction bases: 11. The CDR3 has 17 residues. CDR1 is SGHNT, CDR2 YYREEE, per germline (reference sequence). CDR3 coding DNA: TGTGCCAGCAGCTTGGGGGGGCCGGGACAGGCTCGTCAGCCCCAGCATTTT. Translating it yields CASSLGGPGQARQPQHF.

This clonotype was seen ten or more times. The chain is built from TRBV28 and TRBJ1-4, with D unresolved. Germline-derived CDR1 and CDR2 are MDHEN and SYDVKM. The CDR3 has 11 amino acids. V gave up 4 bases and J gave up 8 bases, with 5 bases separating them. CDR3 amino acids: CASSYWEKLFF. The CDR3, as DNA: TGTGCCAGCAGTTATTGGGAAAAACTGTTTTTT.

This clonotype was detected only a few times. The CDR3 is CASSLRGNTEAFF. CDR3 nucleotide sequence: TGTGCCAGCAGCTTGAGAGGGAACACTGAAGCTTTCTTT. This chain connects TRBV7-2 to TRBJ1-1; D not resolved. This CDR3 has 13 residues. V lost 3 bases to trimming and J lost 1 base, with 6 bases between them. Germline lookup yields CDR1 SGHTA and CDR2 FQGNSA.

This clonotype appeared a few times. The chain employs TRBV18 and TRBJ2-1, with D perhaps matching TRBD1 or TRBD2 (6 bases each). Trimming cost V 5 bases and J 8 bases, with 13 bases left between them. The CDR3 has 13 residues. CDR1 KGHSH and CDR2 LQKENI come from the germline V gene. In DNA, the CDR3 is TGTGCCAGCTCATGGACGGGGGCCGATGAGCAGTTCTTC. Its translation is CASSWTGADEQFF.

Here the CDR3 reads CASTRGPLNEQFF. The CDR3 bases are TGTGCCTCAACCCGGGGGCCCCTCAATGAGCAGTTCTTC. The gene calls are TRBV12-3 or TRBV12-4 and TRBJ2-1, with D possibly being TRBD1 or TRBD2 (6 bases each). The CDR3 has 13 amino acids. V lost 11 bases and J lost 6, with 17 bases in between.

The DNA of the CDR3 is TGTGCCAGCAGCTTCTCAGGGGGAAAATCAGATACGCAGTATTTT. Its protein is CASSFSGGKSDTQYF. V gene TRBV7-2 combines with J gene TRBJ2-3; 7 bases align to TRBD1. The CDR3 has 15 amino acids. J gave up 4 bases and V 3 bases, and 7 bases lay outside the gene matches. Germline CDR1 reads SGHTA; CDR2 reads FQGNSA. The full variable domain, rest sourced from reference TRBV7-2 and TRBJ2-3, is GAGVSQSPSNKVTEKGKDVELRCDPISGHTALYWYRQSLGQGLEFLIYFQGNSAPDKSGLPSDRFSAERTGGSVSTLTIQRTQQEDSAVYLCASSFSGGKSDTQYFGPGTRLTVL.

The sample holds a few counts of this clonotype. The J gene is TRBJ2-1, the V gene TRBV20-1; 12 positions agree with TRBD2. Unmatched junction bases numbered 17, after V lost 4 bases and J lost 1 base. Germline CDR1 reads DFQATT; CDR2 reads SNEGSKA (reference sequence). The CDR3 is 20 residues long. CDR3 coding DNA: TGCAGTGCTACCCCGTATCTCCCTAGCGGGGGGGGGACGTCCTACAATGAGCAGTTCTTC. Protein: CSATPYLPSGGGTSYNEQFF.

In nucleotides, the CDR3 is TGTGCCAGCAGCCAAGGTCGGACAGGGGGAGTGACGCAGTATTTT. The encoded protein is CASSQGRTGGVTQYF. The chain couples TRBV3-1 to TRBJ2-3; 10 positions agree with TRBD1. V was clipped by 1 base and J by 9 bases; unmatched bases: 7. This CDR3 has 15 residues. Germline V gene sequence: CDR1 LGHDT, CDR2 YNNKEL (reference sequence).

V usage is TRBV5-1 and J usage is TRBJ2-4; D gene unclear. The CDR3 has 16 residues. Trimming stripped 4 bases from V and 1 base from J, with 15 bases between. The germline gives CDR1 SGHRS, CDR2 YFSETQ. CDR3 sequence (DNA): TGCGCCAGCAGCCAAGGTCCCGAGAATGCCAAAAACATTCAGTACTTC. Protein sequence: CASSQGPENAKNIQYF.

The genes are TRBV30 and TRBJ2-1, with TRBD2 matching 8 bases. This CDR3 spans 14 amino acids. The V segment lost 2 bases and the J segment 12 bases; nucleotides outside the gene matches: 12. Germline CDR1 and CDR2: GTSNPN and SVGIG (reference sequence). CDR3 bases: TGTGCCTGGAGTATTTCGGGAGGGGTTTGGGGGCAGTTCTTC. Protein: CAWSISGGVWGQFF.

This chain connects TRBV12-3 or TRBV12-4 to TRBJ2-1, with 7 bases matching TRBD1. CDR3 length: 14 amino acids. The trim removed 5 bases at V and 9 bases at J, leaving 10 bases unmatched. The CDR3 DNA is TGTGCCAGCAGTCCCCACAGGGGTGAGGGTGAGCAGTTCTTC. It translates to CASSPHRGEGEQFF.

This rearrangement joins TRBV6-2 or TRBV6-3 to TRBJ1-2; D ambiguous. Per the germline V gene, CDR1 is MNHEY and CDR2 is SVGEGT. The CDR3 loop spans 13 amino acids. Trimming stripped 5 bases from V and 6 bases from J, with 13 bases between. CDR3 in DNA: TGTGCCAGCAGTCCGCAGGTTTATAATGGCTACACCTTC. Protein: CASSPQVYNGYTF.

V is TRBV18 and J is TRBJ2-3; 13 bases are a match to TRBD2. V trimming: 6 bases; J trimming: 5 bases; junction bases outside the gene matches: 5. Germline V gives CDR1 KGHSH, CDR2 LQKENI. The CDR3 has 15 amino acids. The CDR3 region has the DNA TGTGCCAGCTCCCTCGGACTAGCGGGAGTAGATACGCAGTATTTT. Protein sequence: CASSLGLAGVDTQYF.

This clonotype was counted between two and nine times. The rearrangement uses TRBV15 and TRBJ1-2, with D possibly being TRBD1 (5 bases). The ends were cut back, 0 bases at V and 8 bases at J, with 13 bases in the middle. From germline, CDR1 is LNHNV and CDR2 YYDKDF (reference sequence). This CDR3 is 14 amino acids long. The CDR3 is CATSRDLTEDGYTF. For the CDR3, the DNA is TGTGCCACCAGCAGAGATTTGACAGAAGACGGCTACACCTTC.

The table lists this clonotype with a few counts. The V gene is TRBV5-1, the J gene TRBJ1-3, with no clear D. The CDR3 spans 14 residues. Trimming stripped 4 bases from V and 2 bases from J, with 10 bases between. Looked up from germline, CDR1 is SGHRS and CDR2 is YFSETQ. CDR3 protein: CASSPDPTGNTIYF. The CDR3 DNA sequence: TGCGCCAGCAGCCCCGACCCAACTGGAAACACCATATATTTT.